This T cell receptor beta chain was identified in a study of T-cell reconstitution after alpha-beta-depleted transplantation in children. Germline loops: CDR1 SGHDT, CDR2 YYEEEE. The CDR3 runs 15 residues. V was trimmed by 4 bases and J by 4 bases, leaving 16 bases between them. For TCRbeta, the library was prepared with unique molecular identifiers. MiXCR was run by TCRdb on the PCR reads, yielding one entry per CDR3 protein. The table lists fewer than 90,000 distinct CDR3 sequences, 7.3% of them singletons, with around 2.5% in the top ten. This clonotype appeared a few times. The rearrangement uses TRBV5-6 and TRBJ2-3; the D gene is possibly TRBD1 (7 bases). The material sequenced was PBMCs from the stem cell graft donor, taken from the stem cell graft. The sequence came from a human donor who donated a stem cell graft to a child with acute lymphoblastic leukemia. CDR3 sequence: CASSPRGAPADTQYF. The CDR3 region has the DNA TGTGCCAGCAGCCCCAGGGGGGCCCCTGCAGATACGCAGTATTTT.